The TCR beta chain described here comes from a study of shared clonotypes between healthy human individuals. Findings of the study overall: Represented diversity (both genetic and exposure-history) was limited by the small number of donors.

Details on this clone: Its specificity is unknown.

The CDR3 contains 16 residues. CDR1 is SGHRS and CDR2 is YFSETQ in the germline V gene. The ends were cut back, 2 bases at V and 1 base at J, with 16 bases in the middle. Among the unsorted PBMC samples, replicate PCRs used roughly 0.3 ug DNA, 30,000 to 35,000 T cell genomes. Assay used: immunoSEQ multiplex PCR; TCRdb lists only in-frame clones, some missing. The sample holds fewer than 600,000 clones, just over 75% seen once. The rearrangement links TRBV5-1 to TRBJ2-7; D is unresolved. The sequenced material came from PBMCs. The TCR comes from a woman between 35 and 50 years old in good health. Some clones in this sample may be carry-over from other donors' samples. CDR3 loop: CASSFSPTLISYEQYF. The CDR3 DNA sequence: TGCGCCAGCAGCTTCTCCCCCACCCTAATTTCCTACGAGCAGTACTTC. The full variable domain, rest sourced from reference TRBV5-1 and TRBJ2-7, is KAGVTQTPRYLIKTRGQQVTLSCSPISGHRSVSWYQQTPGQGLQFLFEYFSETQRNKGNFPGRFSGRQFSNSRSEMNVSTLELGDSALYLCASSFSPTLISYEQYFGPGTRLTVT.